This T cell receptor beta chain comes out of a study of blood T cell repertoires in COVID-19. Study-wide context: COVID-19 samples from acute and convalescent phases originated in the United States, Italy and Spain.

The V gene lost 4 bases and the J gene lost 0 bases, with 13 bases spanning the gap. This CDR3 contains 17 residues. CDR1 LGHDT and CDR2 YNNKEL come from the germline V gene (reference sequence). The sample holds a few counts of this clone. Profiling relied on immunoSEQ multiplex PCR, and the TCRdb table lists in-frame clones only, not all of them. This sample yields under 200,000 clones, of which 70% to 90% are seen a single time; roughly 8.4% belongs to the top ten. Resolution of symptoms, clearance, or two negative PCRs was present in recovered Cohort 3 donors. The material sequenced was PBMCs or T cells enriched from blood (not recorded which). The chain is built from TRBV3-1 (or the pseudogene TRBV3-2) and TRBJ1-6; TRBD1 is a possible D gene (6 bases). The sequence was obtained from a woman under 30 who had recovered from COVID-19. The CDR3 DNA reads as TGTGCCAGCAGCCCAAGCGGACAGAGCTCCTATAATTCACCCCTCCACTTT. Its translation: CASSPSGQSSYNSPLHF.